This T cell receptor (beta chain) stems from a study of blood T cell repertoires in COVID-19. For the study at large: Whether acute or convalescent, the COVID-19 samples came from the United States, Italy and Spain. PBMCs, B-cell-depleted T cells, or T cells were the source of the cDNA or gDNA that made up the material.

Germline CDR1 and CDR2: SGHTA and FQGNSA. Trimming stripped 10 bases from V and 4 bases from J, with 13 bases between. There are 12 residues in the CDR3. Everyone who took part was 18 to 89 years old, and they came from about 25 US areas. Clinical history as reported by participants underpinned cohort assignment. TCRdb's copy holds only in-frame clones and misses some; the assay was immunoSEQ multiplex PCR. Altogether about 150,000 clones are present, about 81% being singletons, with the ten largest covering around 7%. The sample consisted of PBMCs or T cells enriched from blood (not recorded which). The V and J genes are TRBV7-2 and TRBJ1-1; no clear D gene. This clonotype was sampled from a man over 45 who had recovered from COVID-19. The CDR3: CATEGIATEAFF. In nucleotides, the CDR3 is TGTGCCACCGAGGGAATTGCCACTGAAGCTTTCTTT.